This is a list of T cell receptor beta chains from one sample in a study of T-cell reconstitution after alpha-beta-depleted transplantation in children. From the PCR reads, TCRdb called clonotypes with MiXCR, one entry per CDR3 protein. The data contain a few hundred thousand distinct CDR3 sequences, around 10% of them singletons. Sequences were derived from PBMCs from the stem cell graft donor, sampled from the stem cell graft. These receptors were obtained from a human donor who donated a stem cell graft to a child with acute lymphoblastic leukemia. Both conserved end residues are part of each CDR3. A D gene is named only where the DNA matches it firmly.

d_call,v_call,cdr3_aa
NA,TRBV30,CAWSVDTRNYGYTF
NA,TRBV14,CASSQNLVTEQFF
TRBD2,TRBV12-3/TRBV12-4,CASSAGTSGYF
NA,TRBV7-9,CASSLSQGRNYEQYF
TRBD1,TRBV28,CASSFLQGGYNEQFF
NA,TRBV7-8,CASSLYVGTEAFF
TRBD2,TRBV12-3/TRBV12-4,CASSPYTSGTGSLAKNIQYF
TRBD1,TRBV10-3,CATGTGTEKGEQYF
NA,TRBV7-2,CASSLMTDTQYF
TRBD1,TRBV24-1,CATSGAGGNYGYTF
TRBD2,TRBV10-3,CAISGTSGQETQYF
TRBD2,TRBV15,CATSGELAGGYTDTQYF
TRBD1,TRBV12-3/TRBV12-4,CASRGTGRNIQYF
TRBD2,TRBV7-2,CASRASGFYEQYF
TRBD2,TRBV12-3/TRBV12-4,CASTVAGVGAYNEQFF
NA,TRBV20-1,CSARDRGPGHDFNYGYTF
NA,TRBV5-1,CASSQSGLPFYEQYF
NA,TRBV7-2,CASRQQPGLSKNIQYF
NA,TRBV29-1,CSAKQVQGTGELFF
NA,TRBV7-9,CASSSLTLTDTQYF
NA,TRBV5-1,CASSLGGGDLSYNEQFF
NA,TRBV4-2,CASSTPNLHTGELFF
NA,TRBV27,CASTETGYALRLADYEQYF
TRBD1,TRBV15,CATSSGQGRRYF
NA,TRBV20-1,CSARTVGETQYF
TRBD2,TRBV7-7,CASSSSGRAGRNEQFF
NA,TRBV5-6,CASSTGYEQFF
NA,TRBV6-2/TRBV6-3,CASIRQWMGGELFF
NA,TRBV28,CASIGEWETKNIQYF
NA,TRBV12-3/TRBV12-4,CASSLEQTGANVLTF
NA,TRBV5-1,CASSPGQWGQYF
NA,TRBV24-1,CATSDSIYEQYF
NA,TRBV4-1,CASRHHSEDVVSPGETQYF
TRBD2,TRBV15,CATSRGREASPQETQYF
NA,TRBV18,CASSPQRAGDTEAFF
NA,TRBV4-1,CASSQDRRVYF
TRBD2,TRBV27,CASSPPTGTSGFYNEQFF